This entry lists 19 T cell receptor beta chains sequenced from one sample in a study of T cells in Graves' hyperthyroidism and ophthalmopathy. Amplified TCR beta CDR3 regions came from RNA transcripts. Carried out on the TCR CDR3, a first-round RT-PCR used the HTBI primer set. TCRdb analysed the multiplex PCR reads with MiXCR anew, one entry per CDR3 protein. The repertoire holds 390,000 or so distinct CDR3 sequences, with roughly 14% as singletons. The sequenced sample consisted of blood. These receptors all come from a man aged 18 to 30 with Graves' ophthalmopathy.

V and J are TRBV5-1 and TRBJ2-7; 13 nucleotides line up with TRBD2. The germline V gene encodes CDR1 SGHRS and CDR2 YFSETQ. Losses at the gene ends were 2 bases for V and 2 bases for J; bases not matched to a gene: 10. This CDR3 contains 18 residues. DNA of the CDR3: TGCGCCAGCAGCTTAACTGGGACTAGCGGGATTTATACCTACGAGCAGTACTTC. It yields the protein CASSLTGTSGIYTYEQYF.

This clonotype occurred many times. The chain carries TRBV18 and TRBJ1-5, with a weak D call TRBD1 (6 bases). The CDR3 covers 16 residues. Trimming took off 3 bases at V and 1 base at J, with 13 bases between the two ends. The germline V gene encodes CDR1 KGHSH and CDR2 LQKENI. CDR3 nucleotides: TGTGCCAGCTCACCGCAGGACAGCGGGAGCAATCAGCCCCAGCATTTT. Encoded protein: CASSPQDSGSNQPQHF.

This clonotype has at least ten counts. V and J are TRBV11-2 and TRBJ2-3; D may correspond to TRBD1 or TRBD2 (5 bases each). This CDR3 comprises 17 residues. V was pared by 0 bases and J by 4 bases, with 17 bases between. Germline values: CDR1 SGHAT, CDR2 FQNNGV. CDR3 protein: CASSLEGGGSGPDTQYF. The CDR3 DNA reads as TGTGCCAGCAGCTTAGAAGGTGGCGGGTCGGGGCCAGATACGCAGTATTTT.

DNA of the CDR3: TGTGCCACCAGCAGGTCTCAGGGACTAGGTCCCCACAATGAGCAGTTCTTC. Protein: CATSRSQGLGPHNEQFF. The chain recombines TRBV15 with TRBJ2-1; TRBD2 matches 8 bases. Germline loops: CDR1 LNHNV, CDR2 YYDKDF (reference sequence). The CDR3 runs 17 residues. V was pared by 3 bases and J by 5 bases, with 12 bases of the junction left unmatched.

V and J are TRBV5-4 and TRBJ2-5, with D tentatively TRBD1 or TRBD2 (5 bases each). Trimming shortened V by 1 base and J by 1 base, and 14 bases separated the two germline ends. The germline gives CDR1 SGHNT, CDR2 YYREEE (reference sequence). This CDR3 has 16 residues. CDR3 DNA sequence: TGTGCCAGCAGCTTGAGAGGGGCTCTCAGCCAAGAGACCCAGTACTTC. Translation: CASSLRGALSQETQYF.

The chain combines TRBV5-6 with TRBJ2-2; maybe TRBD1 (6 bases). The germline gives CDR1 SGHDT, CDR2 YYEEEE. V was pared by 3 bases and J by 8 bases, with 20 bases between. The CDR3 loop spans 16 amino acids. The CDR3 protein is CASSSGRDTRRGELFF. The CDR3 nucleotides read TGTGCCAGCAGCTCAGGCCGGGACACCCGCCGGGGGGAGCTGTTTTTT.

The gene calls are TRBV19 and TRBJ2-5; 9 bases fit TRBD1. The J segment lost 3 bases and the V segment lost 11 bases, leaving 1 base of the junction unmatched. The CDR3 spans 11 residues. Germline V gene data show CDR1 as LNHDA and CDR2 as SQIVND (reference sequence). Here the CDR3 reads CAGTGKETQYF. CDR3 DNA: TGTGCCGGGACAGGGAAAGAGACCCAGTACTTC.

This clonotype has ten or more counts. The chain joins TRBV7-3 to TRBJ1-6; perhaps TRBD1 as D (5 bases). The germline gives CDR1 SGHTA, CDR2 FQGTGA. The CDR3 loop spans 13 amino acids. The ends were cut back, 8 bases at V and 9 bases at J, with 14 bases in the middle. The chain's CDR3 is CASGAGLGSPLHF. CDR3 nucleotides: TGTGCCAGCGGGGCAGGGTTAGGTTCACCCCTCCACTTT.

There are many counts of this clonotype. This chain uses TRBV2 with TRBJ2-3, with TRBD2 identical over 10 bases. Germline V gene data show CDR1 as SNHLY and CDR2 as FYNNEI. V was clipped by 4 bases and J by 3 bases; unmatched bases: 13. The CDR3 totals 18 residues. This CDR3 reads CASSVPPTGAGGTDTQYF. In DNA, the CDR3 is TGTGCCAGCAGTGTTCCCCCTACTGGAGCGGGGGGGACAGATACGCAGTATTTT.

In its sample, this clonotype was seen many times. In nucleotides, the CDR3 is TGCAGTGCTAGAGATACTGTCAGAGATACGCAGTATTTT. Its protein is CSARDTVRDTQYF. The chain links TRBV20-1 to TRBJ2-3; D is unresolved. Germline CDR1 reads DFQATT; CDR2 reads SNEGSKA (reference sequence). The CDR3 covers 13 residues. The V gene lost 0 bases and the J gene lost 5 bases, with 9 bases spanning the gap.

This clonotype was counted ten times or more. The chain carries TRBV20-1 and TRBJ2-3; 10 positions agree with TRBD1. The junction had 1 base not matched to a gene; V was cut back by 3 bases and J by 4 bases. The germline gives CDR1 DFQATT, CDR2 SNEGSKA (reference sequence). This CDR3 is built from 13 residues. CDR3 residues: CSARGQGPDTQYF. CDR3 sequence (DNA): TGCAGTGCTAGGGGACAGGGGCCAGATACGCAGTATTTT.

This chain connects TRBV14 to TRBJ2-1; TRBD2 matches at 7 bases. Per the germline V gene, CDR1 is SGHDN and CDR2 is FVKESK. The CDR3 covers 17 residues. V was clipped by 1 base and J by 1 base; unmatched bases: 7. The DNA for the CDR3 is TGTGCCAGCAGCCAAGTGGGAGGGCGGGGATCCTACAATGAGCAGTTCTTC. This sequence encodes CASSQVGGRGSYNEQFF.

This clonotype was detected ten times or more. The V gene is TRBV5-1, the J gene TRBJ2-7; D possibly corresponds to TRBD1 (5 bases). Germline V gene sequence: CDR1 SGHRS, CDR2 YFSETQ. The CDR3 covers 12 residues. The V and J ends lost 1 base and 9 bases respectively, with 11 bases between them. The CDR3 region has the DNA TGCGCCAGCAGCTTGAGGGGCGTAGGGCAGTACTTC. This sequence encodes CASSLRGVGQYF. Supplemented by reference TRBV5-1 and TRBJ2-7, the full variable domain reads KAGVTQTPRYLIKTRGQQVTLSCSPISGHRSVSWYQQTPGQGLQFLFEYFSETQRNKGNFPGRFSGRQFSNSRSEMNVSTLELGDSALYLCASSLRGVGQYFGPGTRLTVT.

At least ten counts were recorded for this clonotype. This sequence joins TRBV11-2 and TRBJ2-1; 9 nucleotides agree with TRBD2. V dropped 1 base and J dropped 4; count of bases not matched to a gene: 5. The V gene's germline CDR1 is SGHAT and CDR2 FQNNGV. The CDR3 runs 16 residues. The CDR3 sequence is CASSLGGLAIYNEQFF. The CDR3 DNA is TGTGCCAGCAGCTTAGGGGGACTAGCCATATACAATGAGCAGTTCTTC. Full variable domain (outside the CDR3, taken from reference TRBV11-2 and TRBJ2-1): EAGVAQSPRYKIIEKRQSVAFWCNPISGHATLYWYQQILGQGPKLLIQFQNNGVVDDSQLPKDRFSAERLKGVDSTLKIQPAKLEDSAVYLCASSLGGLAIYNEQFFGPGTRLTVL.

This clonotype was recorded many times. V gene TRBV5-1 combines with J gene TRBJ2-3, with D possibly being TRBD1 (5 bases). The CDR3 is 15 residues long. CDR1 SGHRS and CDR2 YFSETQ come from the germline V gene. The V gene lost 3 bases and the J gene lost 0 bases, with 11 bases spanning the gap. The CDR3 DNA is TGCGCCAGCAGCTCAGGACAATCTAGCACAGATACGCAGTATTTT. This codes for CASSSGQSSTDTQYF.

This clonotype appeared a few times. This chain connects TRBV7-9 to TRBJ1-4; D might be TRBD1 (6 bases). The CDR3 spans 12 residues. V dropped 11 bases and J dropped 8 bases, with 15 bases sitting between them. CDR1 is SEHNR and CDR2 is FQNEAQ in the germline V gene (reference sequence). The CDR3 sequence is CAGHREEEKLFF. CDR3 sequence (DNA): TGTGCCGGCCACAGGGAAGAGGAAAAACTGTTTTTT. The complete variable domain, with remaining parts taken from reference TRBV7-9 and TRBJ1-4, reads DTGVSQNPRHKITKRGQNVTFRCDPISEHNRLYWYRQTLGQGPEFLTYFQNEAQLEKSRLLSDRFSAERPKGSFSTLEIQRTEQGDSAMYLCAGHREEEKLFFGSGTQLSVL.

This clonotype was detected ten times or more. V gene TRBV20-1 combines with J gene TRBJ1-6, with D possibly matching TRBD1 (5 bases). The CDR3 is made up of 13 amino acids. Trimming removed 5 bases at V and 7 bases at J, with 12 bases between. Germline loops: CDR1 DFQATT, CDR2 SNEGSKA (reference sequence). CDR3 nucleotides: TGCAGTGCTCGACAGTGGCGGAATTCACCCCTCCACTTT. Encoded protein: CSARQWRNSPLHF.

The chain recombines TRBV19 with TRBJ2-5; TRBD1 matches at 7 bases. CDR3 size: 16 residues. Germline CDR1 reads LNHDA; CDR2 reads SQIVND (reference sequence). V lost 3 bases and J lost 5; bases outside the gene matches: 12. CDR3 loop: CASSMIRGMDVETQYF. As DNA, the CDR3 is TGTGCCAGTAGTATGATCAGGGGGATGGATGTGGAGACCCAGTACTTC.

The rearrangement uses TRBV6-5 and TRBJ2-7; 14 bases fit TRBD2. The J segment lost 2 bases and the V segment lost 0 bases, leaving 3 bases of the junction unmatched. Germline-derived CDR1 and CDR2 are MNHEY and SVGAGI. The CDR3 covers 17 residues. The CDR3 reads CASSYSGLAGGTYEQYF. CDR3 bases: TGTGCCAGCAGTTACTCTGGACTAGCGGGGGGTACCTACGAGCAGTACTTC.